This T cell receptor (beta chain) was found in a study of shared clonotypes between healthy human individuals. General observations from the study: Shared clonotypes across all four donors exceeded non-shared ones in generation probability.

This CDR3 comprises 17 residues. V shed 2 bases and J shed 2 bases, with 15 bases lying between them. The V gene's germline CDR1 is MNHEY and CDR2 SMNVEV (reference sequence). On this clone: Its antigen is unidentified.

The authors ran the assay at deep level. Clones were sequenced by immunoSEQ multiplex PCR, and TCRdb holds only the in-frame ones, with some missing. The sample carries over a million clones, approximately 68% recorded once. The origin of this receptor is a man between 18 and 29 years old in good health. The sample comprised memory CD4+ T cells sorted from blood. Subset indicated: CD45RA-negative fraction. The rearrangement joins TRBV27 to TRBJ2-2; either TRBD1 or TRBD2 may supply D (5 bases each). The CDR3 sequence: CASSLNSLGANTGELFF. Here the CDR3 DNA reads TGTGCCAGCAGTTTAAACTCTCTCGGGGCTAACACCGGGGAGCTGTTTTTT.